This entry features one T cell receptor beta chain sequence. Its antigen is unknown. The sample is drawn from a study of STAT3 mutations in large granular lymphocyte leukemia. Study-wide context: Immunosuppressive therapy was given to more than half of T-LGLL patients.

Sequencing used immunoSEQ multiplex PCR; TCRdb keeps in-frame clones, though not all of them. The sample includes several thousand clones, around 94% seen only once; the top ten take around 33%. General study results and limits: Every T-LGLL patient had at least one immunodominant TCRbeta clonotype. In some patients, a small highly pathogenic clone possibly went undetected. All newly emerging clones after therapy were STAT3 wild type.

There are 13 residues in the CDR3. Trimming took 0 bases from V and 5 from J, leaving 8 bases between them. Germline CDR1 is SGHDT and CDR2 is YYEEEE. The receptor's source is a man in his fifties or sixties with T-cell large granular lymphocyte leukemia. Some clones in this sample may be carry-over from other donors' samples. The sequencing input was peripheral blood mononuclear cells. The J gene is TRBJ2-5, the V gene TRBV5-6; D ambiguous. As DNA, the CDR3 is TGTGCCAGCAGCTTGGTGTTGTCGGAGACCCAGTACTTC. This codes for CASSLVLSETQYF.